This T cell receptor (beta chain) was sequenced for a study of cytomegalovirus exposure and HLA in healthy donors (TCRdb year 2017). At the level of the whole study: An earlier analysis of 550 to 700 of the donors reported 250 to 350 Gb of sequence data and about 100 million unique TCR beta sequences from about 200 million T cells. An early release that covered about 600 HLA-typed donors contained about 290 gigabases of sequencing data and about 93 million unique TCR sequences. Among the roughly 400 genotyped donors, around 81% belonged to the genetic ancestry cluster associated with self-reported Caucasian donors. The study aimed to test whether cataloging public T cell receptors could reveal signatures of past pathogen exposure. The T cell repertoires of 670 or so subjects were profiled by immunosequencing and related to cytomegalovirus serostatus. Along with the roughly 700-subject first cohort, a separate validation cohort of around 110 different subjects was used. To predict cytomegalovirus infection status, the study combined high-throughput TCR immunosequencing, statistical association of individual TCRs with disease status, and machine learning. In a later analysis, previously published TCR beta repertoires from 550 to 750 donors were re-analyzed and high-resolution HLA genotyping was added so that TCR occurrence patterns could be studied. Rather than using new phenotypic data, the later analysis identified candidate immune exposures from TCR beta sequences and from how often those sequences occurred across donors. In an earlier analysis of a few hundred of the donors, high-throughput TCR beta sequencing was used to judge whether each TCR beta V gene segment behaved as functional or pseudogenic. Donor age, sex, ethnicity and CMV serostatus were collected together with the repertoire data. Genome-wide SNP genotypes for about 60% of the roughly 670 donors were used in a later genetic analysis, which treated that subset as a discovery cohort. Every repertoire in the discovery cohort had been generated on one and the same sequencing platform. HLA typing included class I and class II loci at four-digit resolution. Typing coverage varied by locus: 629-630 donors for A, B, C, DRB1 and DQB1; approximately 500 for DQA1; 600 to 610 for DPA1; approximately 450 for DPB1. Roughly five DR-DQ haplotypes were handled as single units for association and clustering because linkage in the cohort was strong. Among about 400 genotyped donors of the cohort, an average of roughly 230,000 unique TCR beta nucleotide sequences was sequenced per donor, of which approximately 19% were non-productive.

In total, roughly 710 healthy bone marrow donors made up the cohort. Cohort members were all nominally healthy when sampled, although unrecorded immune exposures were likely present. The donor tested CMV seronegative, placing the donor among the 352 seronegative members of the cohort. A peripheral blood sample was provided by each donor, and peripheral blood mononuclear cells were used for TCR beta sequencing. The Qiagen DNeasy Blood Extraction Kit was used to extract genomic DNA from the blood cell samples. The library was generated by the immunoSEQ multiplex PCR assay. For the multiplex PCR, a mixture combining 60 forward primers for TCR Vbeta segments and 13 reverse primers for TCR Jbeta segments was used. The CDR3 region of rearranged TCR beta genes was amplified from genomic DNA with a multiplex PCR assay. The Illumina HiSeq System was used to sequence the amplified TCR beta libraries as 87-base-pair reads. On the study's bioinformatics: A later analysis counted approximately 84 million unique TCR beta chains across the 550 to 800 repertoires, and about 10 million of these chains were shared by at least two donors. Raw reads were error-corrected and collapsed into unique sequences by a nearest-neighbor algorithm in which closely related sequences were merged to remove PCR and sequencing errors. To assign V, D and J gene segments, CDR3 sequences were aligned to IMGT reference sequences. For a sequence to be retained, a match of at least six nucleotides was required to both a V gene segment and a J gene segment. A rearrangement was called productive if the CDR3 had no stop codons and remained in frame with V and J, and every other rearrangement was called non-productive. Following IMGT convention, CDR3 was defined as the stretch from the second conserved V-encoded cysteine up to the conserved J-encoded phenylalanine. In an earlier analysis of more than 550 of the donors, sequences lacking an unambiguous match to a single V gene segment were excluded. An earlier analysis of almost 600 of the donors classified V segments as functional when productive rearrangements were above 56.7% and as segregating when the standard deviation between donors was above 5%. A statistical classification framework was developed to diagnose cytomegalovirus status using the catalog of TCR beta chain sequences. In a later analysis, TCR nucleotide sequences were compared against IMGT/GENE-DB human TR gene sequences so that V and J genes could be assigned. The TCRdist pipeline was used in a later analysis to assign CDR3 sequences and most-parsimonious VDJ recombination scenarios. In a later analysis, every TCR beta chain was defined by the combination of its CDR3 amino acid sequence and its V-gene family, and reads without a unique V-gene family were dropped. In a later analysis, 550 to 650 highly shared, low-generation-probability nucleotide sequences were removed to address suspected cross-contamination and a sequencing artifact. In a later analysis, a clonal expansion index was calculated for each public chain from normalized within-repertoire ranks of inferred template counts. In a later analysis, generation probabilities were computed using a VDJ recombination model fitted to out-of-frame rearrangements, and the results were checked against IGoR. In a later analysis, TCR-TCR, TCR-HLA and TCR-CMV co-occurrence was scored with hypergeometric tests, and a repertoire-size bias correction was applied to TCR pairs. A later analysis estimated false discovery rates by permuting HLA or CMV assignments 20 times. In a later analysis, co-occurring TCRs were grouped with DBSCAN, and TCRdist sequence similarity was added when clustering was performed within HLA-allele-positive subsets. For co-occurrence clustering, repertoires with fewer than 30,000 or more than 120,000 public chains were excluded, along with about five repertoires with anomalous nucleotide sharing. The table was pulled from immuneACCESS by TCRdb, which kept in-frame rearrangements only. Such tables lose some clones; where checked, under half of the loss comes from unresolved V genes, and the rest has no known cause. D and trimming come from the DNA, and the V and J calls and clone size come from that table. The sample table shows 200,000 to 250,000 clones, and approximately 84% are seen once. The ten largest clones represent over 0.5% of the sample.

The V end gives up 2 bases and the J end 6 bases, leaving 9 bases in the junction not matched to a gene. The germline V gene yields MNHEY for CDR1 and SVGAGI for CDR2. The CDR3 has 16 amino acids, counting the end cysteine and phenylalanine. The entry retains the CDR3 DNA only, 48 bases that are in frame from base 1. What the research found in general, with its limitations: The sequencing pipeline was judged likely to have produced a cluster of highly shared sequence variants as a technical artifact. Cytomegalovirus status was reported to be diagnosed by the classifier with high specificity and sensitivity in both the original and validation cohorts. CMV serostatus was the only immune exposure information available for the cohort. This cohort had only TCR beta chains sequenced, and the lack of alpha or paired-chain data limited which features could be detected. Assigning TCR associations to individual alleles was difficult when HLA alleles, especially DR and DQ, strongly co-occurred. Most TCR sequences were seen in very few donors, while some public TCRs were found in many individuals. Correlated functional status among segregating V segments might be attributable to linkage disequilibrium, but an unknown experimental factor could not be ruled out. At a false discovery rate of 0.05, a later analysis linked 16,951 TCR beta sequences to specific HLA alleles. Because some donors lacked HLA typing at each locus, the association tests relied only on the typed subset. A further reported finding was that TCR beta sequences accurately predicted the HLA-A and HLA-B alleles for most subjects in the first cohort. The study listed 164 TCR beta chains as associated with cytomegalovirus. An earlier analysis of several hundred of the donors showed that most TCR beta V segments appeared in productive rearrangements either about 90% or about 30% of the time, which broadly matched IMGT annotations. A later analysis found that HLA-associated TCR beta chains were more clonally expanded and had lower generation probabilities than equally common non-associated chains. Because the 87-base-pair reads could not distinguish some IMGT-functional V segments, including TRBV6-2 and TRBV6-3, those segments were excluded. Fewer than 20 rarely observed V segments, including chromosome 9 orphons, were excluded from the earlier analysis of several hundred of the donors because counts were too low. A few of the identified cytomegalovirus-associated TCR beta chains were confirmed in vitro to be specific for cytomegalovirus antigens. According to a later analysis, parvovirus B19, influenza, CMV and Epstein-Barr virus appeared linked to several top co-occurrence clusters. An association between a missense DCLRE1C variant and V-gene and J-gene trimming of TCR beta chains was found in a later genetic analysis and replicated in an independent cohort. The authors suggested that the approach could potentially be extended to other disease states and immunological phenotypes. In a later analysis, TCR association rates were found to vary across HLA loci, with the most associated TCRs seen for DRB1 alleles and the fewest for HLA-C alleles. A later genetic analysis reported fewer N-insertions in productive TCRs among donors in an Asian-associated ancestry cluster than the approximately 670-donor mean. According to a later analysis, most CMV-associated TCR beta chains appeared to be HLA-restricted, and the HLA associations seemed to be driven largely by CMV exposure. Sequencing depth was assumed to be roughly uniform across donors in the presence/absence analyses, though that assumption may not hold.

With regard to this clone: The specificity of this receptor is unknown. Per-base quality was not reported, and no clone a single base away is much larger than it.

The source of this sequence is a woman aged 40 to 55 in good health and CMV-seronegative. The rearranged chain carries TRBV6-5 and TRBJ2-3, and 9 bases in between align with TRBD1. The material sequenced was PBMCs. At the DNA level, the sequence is TGTGCCAGCAGTTACGTGCAGGGACAGGGTTGGGATACGCAGTATTTT. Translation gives CASSYVQGQGWDTQYF.